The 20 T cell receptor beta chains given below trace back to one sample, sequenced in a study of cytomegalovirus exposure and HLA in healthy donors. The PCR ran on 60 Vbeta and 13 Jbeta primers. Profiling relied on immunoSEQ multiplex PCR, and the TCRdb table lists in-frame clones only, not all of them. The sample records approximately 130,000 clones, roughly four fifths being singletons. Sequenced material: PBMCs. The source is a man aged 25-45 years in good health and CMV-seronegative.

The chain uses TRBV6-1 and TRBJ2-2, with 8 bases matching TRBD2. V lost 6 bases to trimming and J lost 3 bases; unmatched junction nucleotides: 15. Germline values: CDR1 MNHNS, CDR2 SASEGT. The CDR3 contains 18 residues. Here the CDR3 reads CASRERGGRANYTGELFF. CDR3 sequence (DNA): TGTGCCAGCAGGGAACGGGGGGGGAGGGCGAATTACACCGGGGAGCTGTTTTTT.

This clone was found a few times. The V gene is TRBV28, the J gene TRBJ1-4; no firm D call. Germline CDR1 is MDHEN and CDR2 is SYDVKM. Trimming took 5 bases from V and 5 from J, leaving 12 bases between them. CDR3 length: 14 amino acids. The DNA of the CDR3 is TGTGCCAGCAGTACGACCCGACAAAATGAAAAACTGTTTTTT. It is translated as CASSTTRQNEKLFF. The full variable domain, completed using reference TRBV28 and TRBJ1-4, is DVKVTQSSRYLVKRTGEKVFLECVQDMDHENMFWYRQDPGLGLRLIYFSYDVKMKEKGDIPEGYSVSREKKERFSLILESASTNQTSMYLCASSTTRQNEKLFFGSGTQLSVL.

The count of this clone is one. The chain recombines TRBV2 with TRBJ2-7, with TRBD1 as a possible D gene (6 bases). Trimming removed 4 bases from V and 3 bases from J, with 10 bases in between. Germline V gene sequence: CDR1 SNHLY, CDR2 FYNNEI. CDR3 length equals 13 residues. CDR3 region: CASSGTDFYEQYF. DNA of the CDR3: TGTGCCAGCAGTGGGACAGACTTCTACGAGCAGTACTTC.

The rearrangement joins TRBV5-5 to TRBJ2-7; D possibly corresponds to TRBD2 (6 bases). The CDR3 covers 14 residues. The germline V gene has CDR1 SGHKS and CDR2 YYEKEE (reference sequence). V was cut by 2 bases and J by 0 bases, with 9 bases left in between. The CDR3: CASSFRTNSYEQYF. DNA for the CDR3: TGTGCCAGCAGCTTTCGGACTAACTCCTACGAGCAGTACTTC. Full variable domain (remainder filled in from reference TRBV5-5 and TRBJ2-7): DAGVTQSPTHLIKTRGQQVTLRCSPISGHKSVSWYQQVLGQGPQFIFQYYEKEERGRGNFPDRFSARQFPNYSSELNVNALLLGDSALYLCASSFRTNSYEQYFGPGTRLTVT.

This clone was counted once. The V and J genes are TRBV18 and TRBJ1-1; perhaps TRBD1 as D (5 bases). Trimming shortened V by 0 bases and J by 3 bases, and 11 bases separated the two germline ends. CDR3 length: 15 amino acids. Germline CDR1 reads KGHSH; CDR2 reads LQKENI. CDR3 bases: TGTGCCAGCTCACCACCGGGCAGGGCGGACACTGAAGCTTTCTTT. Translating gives CASSPPGRADTEAFF.

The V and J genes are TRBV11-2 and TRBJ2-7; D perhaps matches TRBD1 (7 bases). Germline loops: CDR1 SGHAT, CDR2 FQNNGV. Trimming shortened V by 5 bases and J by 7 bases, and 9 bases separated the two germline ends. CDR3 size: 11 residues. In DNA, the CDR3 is TGTGCCAGCAGCCCAGGGGGGGAGCAGTACTTC. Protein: CASSPGGEQYF.

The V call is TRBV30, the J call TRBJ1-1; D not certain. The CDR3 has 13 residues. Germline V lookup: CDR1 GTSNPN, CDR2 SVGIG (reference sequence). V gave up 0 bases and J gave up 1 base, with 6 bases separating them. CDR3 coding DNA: TGTGCCTGGAGTGTAGTGGCGAACACTGAAGCTTTCTTT. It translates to CAWSVVANTEAFF. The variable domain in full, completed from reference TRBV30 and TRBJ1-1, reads SQTIHQWPATLVQPVGSPLSLECTVEGTSNPNLYWYRQAAGRGLQLLFYSVGIGQISSEVPQNLSASRPQDRQFILSSKKLLLSDSGFYLCAWSVVANTEAFFGQGTRLTVV.

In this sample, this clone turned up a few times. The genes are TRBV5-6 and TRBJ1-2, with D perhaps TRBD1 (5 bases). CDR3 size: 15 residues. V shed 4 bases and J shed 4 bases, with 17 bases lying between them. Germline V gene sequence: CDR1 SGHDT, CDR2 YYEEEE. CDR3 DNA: TGTGCCAGCAGCGATGACAGCCAGCTTGGCTATGGCTACACCTTC. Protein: CASSDDSQLGYGYTF.

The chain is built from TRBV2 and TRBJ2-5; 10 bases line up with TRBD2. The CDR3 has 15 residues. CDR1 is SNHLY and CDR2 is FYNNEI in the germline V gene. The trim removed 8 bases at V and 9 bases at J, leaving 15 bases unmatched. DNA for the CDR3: TGTGCCAGCCTATATGGACTAGCGGCAAAATGGCCCCAGTACTTC. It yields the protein CASLYGLAAKWPQYF.

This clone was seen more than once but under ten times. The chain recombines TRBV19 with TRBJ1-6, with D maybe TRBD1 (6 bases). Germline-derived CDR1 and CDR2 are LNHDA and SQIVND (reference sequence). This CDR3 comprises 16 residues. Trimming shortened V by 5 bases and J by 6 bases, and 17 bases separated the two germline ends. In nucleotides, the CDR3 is TGTGCCAGTAGTTTCCGGCCTCAGGGGATTAATTCACCCCTCCACTTT. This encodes CASSFRPQGINSPLHF.

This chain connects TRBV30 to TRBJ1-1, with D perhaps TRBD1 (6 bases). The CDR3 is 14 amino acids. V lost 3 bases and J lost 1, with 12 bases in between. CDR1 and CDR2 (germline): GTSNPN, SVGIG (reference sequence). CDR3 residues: CAWSEGRGNTEAFF. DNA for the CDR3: TGTGCCTGGAGCGAGGGCAGGGGGAACACTGAAGCTTTCTTT.

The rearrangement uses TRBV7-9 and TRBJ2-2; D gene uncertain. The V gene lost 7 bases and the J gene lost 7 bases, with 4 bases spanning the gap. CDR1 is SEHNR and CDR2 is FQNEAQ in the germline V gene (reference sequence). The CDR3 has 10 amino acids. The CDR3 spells CASTSGELFF. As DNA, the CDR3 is TGTGCCAGCACCAGCGGGGAGCTGTTTTTT.

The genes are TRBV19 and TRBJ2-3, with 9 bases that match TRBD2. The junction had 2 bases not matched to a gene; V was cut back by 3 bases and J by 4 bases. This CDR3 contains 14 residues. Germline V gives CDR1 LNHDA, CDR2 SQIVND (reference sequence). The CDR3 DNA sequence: TGTGCCAGTAGTATCGGGACTAGCCCAGATACGCAGTATTTT. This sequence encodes CASSIGTSPDTQYF.

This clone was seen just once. The CDR3 nucleotides are TGCGCCAGCAGCTTTGAGAGCTCCTACAATGAGCAGTTCTTC. It specifies CASSFESSYNEQFF. V and J are TRBV5-1 and TRBJ2-1; unclear D gene. This CDR3 is 14 amino acids long. The V end was cut by 2 bases, the J end by 0 bases, with 6 bases between. Germline V gives CDR1 SGHRS, CDR2 YFSETQ.

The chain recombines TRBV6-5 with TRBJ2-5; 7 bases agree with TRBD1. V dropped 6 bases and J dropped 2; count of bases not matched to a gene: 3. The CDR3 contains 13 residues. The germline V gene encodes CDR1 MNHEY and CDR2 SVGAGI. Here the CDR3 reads CASRMTGQETQYF. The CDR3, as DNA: TGTGCCAGCAGGATGACAGGGCAAGAGACCCAGTACTTC.

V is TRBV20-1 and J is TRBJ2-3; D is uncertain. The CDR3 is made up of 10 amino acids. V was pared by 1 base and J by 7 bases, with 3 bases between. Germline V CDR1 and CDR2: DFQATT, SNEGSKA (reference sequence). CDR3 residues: CSARGNTQYF. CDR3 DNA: TGCAGTGCTAGAGGTAATACGCAGTATTTT.

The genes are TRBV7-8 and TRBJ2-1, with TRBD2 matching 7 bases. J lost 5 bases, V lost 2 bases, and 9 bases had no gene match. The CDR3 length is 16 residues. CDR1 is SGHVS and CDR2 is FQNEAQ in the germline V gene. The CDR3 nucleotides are TGTGCCAGCAGCTTACCCACGTTGGGGGGGGACAATGAGCAGTTCTTC. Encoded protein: CASSLPTLGGDNEQFF.

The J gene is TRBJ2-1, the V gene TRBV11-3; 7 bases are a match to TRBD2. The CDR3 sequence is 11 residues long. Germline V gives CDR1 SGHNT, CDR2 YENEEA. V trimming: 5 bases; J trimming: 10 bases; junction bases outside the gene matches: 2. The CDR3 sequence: CASSTAGEQFF. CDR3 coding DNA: TGTGCCAGCAGCACAGCGGGAGAGCAGTTCTTC.

The CDR3 DNA sequence: TGTGCCAGCAGCGTAGAGGGGACAGGTACAGAGACCCAGTACTTC. The encoded protein is CASSVEGTGTETQYF. The V and J genes are TRBV9 and TRBJ2-5, with 8 bases fitting TRBD1. Germline CDR1 is SGDLS and CDR2 is YYNGEE. V lost 0 bases and J lost 4; bases outside the gene matches: 5. The CDR3 loop spans 15 amino acids.

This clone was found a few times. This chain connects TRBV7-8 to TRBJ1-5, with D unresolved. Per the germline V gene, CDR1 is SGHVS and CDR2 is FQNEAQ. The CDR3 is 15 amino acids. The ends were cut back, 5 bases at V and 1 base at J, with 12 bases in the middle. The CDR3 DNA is TGTGCCAGCAGCCTCCCGGGTATGAGCAATCAGCCCCAGCATTTT. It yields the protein CASSLPGMSNQPQHF.